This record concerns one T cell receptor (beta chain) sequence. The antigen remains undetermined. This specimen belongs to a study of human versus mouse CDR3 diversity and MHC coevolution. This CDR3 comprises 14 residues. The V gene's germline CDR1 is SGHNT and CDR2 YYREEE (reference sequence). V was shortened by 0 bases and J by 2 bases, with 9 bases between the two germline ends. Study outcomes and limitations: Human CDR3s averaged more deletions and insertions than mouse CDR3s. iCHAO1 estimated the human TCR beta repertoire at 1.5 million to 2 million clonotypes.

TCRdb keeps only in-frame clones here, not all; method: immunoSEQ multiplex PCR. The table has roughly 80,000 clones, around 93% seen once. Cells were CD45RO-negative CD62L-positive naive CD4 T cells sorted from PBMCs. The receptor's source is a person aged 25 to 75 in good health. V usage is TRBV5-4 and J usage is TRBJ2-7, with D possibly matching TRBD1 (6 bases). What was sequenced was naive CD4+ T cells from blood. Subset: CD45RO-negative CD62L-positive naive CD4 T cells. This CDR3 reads CASSLDRVTYEQYF. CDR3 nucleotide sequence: TGTGCCAGCAGCTTGGACAGGGTTACCTACGAGCAGTACTTC. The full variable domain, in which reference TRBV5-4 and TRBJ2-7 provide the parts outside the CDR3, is ETGVTQSPTHLIKTRGQQVTLRCSSQSGHNTVSWYQQALGQGPQFIFQYYREEENGRGNFPPRFSGLQFPNYSSELNVNALELDDSALYLCASSLDRVTYEQYFGPGTRLTVT.